This TCR beta chain was observed in a study of blood T cell repertoires in COVID-19 (dated by TCRdb to about 2020). Regarding the research as a whole: The collaborator samples originated in the United States, Italy and Spain and spanned the acute and convalescent phases of COVID-19. The dataset comprised deeply sampled blood TCRbeta repertoires from subjects exposed to, actively infected with, or recovered from COVID-19. HLA class I and class II types, where available, came from metadata supplied by the sample provider rather than from assay-based typing. The samples were drawn from the first 160 participants of the ongoing ImmuneRACE study and from about 1,200 subjects provided by 6 global collaborators. A freely available public database, intended as a resource for researchers studying the immune response to SARS-CoV-2, is where the repertoires were released. The material from the prospective study consisted of cDNA or gDNA derived from T cells, B-cell-depleted T cells, or PBMCs. The sample metadata nearly always contained a de-identified subject ID, COVID-19 status, age in years and sex. Study-wide findings and limitations: The amount of clinical and demographic metadata varied by source and participant and was provided uncurated.

The CDR3, from cysteine to phenylalanine, totals 17 residues. CDR3 DNA is the only sequence kept; it has 51 bases, read in frame from the first base. The germline V end is reduced by 4 bases and the J end by 3 bases; junction bases left unmatched: 12. Taken from the germline V gene, the CDR1 and CDR2 loops are SGHDT and YYEEEE. The immunoSEQ Assay, a bias-controlled multiplex PCR, was used to amplify TCRbeta CDR3 regions from genomic DNA. Regarding the original processing steps: Within the assay, amplification of reference gene primers was used to estimate how many nucleated cells each sample contained. To quantify the absolute abundance of each unique TCRbeta CDR3 rearrangement, sequence reads were collapsed and filtered. For each sample, productive Simpson clonality was calculated as the square root of Simpson's diversity index across productive rearrangements. TCRdb retrieved this table from immuneACCESS and kept in-frame rearrangements only. Not all clones are present; in checked studies, unresolved V genes account for under half, and no reason is known for the remainder. V, J and clone size are taken as reported in that table, and D and trimming were inferred from the DNA itself. The sample table records about 55,000 clones; 90% of these occur just once. The top ten hold approximately 15% of the sample.

Collaborating institutions collected whole blood in K2EDTA tubes following their own protocols. For TCRbeta analysis, collaborators shipped samples in one of three forms: frozen whole blood, isolated PBMCs, or DNA extracted from either of those sample types. A note on this clone: Its antigen has not been determined. Base-call qualities are not available, and no considerably larger clone is one nucleotide away.

The sequence was obtained from a human donor with active COVID-19. The donor label of this sample is uncertain. The chain is encoded by TRBV5-6 joined to TRBJ2-3; 9 bases in between match TRBD2. Sequenced sample: peripheral blood. This receptor has the CDR3 CASSRKGSGRFTDTQYF. The nucleotides read TGTGCCAGCAGCCGGAAGGGCAGCGGGAGGTTTACAGATACGCAGTATTTT.